This is a list of T cell receptor beta chains from one sample in a study of post-analysis software for immune sequencing data. One entry per CDR3 protein results from TCRdb running MiXCR on the PCR reads. Among hundreds of thousands of distinct CDR3 sequences listed, roughly 46% were seen once. Input material: blood. These receptors originate from a girl under 18 with multiple sclerosis. The conserved cysteine and the conserved F or W are not part of the CDR3 here. D genes are given only for firm matches. Rows give clone size only sometimes, using once, few, many, or a class for an expanded clone.

clone_size	v_call	d_call	j_call	cdr3_aa
NA	TRBV10-3	TRBD2	TRBJ2-3	AISDLTDGEREGHATDTQY
NA	TRBV5-1	NA	NA	ASSSTPGSSLREQY
NA	TRBV12-3/TRBV12-4	NA	TRBJ2-7	ASSPSNSYEQY
NA	TRBV5-1	TRBD1	TRBJ2-3	ASSPYRTGVDTQY
NA	TRBV12-3/TRBV12-4	NA	TRBJ2-5	ASSPGSFQETQY
few	TRBV7-9	NA	TRBJ1-4	ASSLAGANEKLF
NA	TRBV24-1	NA	TRBJ1-1	APLVRGLTEAF
few	TRBV5-1	NA	TRBJ2-5	ASSGGQRETQY
few	TRBV7-2	NA	TRBJ1-5	ATSTTNQPQH
NA	TRBV5-1	TRBD2	TRBJ2-1	ASSPGGGNHNEQF
NA	TRBV9	NA	TRBJ1-2	ASSHRAGRFEYGYT
NA	TRBV10-2	NA	TRBJ2-7	TSSQRLPTYEQY
NA	TRBV20-1	NA	TRBJ2-7	SAKDLHRGPLEEQY
NA	TRBV7-2	NA	TRBJ2-3	ASSLRGQADTQY
NA	TRBV6-6	NA	TRBJ1-1	ATLGGSITEAF
NA	TRBV5-1	NA	TRBJ1-1	ASSRDGPRDTEAF
NA	TRBV9	NA	TRBJ2-6	ASSVAISRSGANVLT
NA	TRBV5-1	NA	TRBJ2-7	ASSLPDTRGSYEQY
few	TRBV11-2	NA	TRBJ2-7	ASRESETADYEQY
few	TRBV20-1	NA	TRBJ1-2	SASQGSGYT
NA	TRBV12-3/TRBV12-4	NA	TRBJ1-5	ASSLGQALPYSNQPQH
NA	TRBV12-3/TRBV12-4	NA	TRBJ2-6	ASSLWGDPGANVLT
NA	TRBV20-1	TRBD1	TRBJ1-2	SASGTGDYGYT
NA	TRBV20-1	TRBD1	TRBJ1-4	SARGTGNEKRF